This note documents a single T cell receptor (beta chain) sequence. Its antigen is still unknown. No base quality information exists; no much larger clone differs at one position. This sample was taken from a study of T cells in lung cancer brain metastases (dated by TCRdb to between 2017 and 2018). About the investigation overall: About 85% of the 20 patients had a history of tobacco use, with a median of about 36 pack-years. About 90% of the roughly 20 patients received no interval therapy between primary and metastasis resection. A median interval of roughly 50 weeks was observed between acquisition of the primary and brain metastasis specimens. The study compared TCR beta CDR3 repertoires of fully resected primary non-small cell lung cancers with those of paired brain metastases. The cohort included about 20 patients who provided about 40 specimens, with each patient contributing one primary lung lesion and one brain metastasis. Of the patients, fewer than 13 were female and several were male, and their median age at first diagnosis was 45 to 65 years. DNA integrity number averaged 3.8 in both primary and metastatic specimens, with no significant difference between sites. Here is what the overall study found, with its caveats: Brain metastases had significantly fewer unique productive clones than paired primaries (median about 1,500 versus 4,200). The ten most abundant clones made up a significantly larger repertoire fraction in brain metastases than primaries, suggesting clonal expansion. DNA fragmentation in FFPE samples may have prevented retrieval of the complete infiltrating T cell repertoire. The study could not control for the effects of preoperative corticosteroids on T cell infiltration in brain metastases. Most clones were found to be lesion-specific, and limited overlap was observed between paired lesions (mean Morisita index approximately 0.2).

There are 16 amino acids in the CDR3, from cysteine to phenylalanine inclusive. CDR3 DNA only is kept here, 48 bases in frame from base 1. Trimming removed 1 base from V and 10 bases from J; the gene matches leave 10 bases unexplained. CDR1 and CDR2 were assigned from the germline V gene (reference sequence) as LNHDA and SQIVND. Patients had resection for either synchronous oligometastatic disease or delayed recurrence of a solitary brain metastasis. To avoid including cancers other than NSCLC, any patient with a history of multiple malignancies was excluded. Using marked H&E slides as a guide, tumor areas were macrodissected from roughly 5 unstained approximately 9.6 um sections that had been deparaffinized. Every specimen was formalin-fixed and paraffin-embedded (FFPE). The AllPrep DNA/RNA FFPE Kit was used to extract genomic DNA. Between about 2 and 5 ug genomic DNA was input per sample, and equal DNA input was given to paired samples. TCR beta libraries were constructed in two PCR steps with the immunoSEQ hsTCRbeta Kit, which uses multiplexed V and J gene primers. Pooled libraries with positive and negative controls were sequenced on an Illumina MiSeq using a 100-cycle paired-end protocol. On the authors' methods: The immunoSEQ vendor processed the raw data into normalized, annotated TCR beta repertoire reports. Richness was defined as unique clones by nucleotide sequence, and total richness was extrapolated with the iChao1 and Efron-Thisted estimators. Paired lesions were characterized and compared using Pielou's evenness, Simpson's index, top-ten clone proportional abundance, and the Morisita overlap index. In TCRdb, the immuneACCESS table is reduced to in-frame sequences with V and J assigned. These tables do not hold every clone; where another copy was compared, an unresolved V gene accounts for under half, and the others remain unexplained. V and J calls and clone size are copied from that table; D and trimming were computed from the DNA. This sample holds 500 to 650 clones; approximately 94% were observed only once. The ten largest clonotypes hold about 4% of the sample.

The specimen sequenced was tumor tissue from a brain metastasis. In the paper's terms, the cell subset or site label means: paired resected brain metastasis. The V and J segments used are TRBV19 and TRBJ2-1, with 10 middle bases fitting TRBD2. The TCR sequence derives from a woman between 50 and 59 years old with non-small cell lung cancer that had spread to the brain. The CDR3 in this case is CASSIVGGLAKGEQFF. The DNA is TGTGCCAGTAGTATAGTAGGGGGACTAGCGAAAGGCGAGCAGTTCTTC.